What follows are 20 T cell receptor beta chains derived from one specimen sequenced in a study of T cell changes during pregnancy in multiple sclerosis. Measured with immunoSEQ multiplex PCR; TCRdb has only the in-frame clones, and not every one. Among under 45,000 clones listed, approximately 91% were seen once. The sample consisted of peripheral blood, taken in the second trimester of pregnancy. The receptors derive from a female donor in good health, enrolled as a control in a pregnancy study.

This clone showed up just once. The CDR3 here is CASSSAAGGGYNEQFF. The CDR3 nucleotides read TGTGCCAGCAGTTCCGCGGCGGGAGGAGGCTACAATGAGCAGTTCTTC. The gene calls are TRBV27 and TRBJ2-1; 8 bases map to TRBD2. J gave up 3 bases and V 4 bases, and 8 bases lay outside the gene matches. The CDR3 runs 16 residues. Germline lookup yields CDR1 MNHEY and CDR2 SMNVEV (reference sequence).

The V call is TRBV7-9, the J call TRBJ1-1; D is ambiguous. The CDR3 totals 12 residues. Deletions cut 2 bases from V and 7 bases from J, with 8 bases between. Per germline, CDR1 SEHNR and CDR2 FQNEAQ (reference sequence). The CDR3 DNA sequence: TGTGCCAGCAGCTTAAGAGGAAATGAAGCTTTCTTT. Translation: CASSLRGNEAFF. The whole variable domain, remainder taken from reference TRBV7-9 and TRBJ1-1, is DTGVSQNPRHKITKRGQNVTFRCDPISEHNRLYWYRQTLGQGPEFLTYFQNEAQLEKSRLLSDRFSAERPKGSFSTLEIQRTEQGDSAMYLCASSLRGNEAFFGQGTRLTVV.

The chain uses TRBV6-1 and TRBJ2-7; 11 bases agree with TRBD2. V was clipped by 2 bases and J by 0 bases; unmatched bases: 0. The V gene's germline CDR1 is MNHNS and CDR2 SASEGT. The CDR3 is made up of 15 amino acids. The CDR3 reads CASSETSGGSYEQYF. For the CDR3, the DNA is TGTGCCAGCAGTGAAACTAGCGGGGGCTCCTACGAGCAGTACTTC.

In DNA form, the CDR3 reads TGTGCCAGCAGCTTAGTGCGGACTAGTGGGTTTTTCTACGAGCAGTACTTC. Its protein product is CASSLVRTSGFFYEQYF. V usage is TRBV7-6 and J usage is TRBJ2-7, with 7 nucleotides matching TRBD2. This CDR3 is built from 17 residues. Germline V gives CDR1 SGHVS, CDR2 FNYEAQ. Unmatched junction bases numbered 12, after V lost 1 base and J lost 3 bases. The variable domain in full, with the rest retrieved from reference TRBV7-6 and TRBJ2-7, is GAGVSQSPRYKVTKRGQDVALRCDPISGHVSLYWYRQALGQGPEFLTYFNYEAQQDKSGLPNDRFSAERPEGSISTLTIQRTEQRDSAMYRCASSLVRTSGFFYEQYFGPGTRLTVT.

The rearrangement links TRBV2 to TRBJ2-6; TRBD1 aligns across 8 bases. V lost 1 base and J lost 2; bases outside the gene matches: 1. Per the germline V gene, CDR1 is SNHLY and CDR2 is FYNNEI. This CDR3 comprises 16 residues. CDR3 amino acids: CASSEVRGPGANVLTF. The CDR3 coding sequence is TGTGCCAGCAGTGAAGTCAGGGGGCCTGGGGCCAACGTCCTGACTTTC.

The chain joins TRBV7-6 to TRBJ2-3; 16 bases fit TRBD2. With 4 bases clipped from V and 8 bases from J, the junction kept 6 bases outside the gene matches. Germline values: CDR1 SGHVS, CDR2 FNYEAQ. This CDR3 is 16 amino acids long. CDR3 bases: TGTGCCAGCAGCTCGGGACTAGCGGGGGGGCAGGGTACGCAGTATTTT. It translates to CASSSGLAGGQGTQYF. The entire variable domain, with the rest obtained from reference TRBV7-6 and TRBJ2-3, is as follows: GAGVSQSPRYKVTKRGQDVALRCDPISGHVSLYWYRQALGQGPEFLTYFNYEAQQDKSGLPNDRFSAERPEGSISTLTIQRTEQRDSAMYRCASSSGLAGGQGTQYFGPGTRLTVL.

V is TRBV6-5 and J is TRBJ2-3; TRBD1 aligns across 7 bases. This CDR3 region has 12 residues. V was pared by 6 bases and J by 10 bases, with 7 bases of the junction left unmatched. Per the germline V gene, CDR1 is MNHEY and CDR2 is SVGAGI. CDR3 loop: CASSPDRVAQYF. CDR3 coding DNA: TGTGCCAGCAGCCCTGACAGGGTTGCGCAGTATTTT.

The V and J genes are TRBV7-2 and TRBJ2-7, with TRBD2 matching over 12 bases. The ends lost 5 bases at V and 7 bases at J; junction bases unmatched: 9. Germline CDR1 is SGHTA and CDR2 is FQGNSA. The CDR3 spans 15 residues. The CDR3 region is CASSELAGGAGEQYF. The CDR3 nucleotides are TGTGCCAGCAGCGAACTAGCGGGGGGCGCGGGAGAGCAGTACTTC.

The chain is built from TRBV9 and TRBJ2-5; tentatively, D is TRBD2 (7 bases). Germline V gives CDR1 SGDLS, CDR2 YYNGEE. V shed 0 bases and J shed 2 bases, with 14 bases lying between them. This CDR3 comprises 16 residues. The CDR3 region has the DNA TGTGCCAGCAGCGTAGGGGGGGGCAGGCTTCAAGAGACCCAGTACTTC. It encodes CASSVGGGRLQETQYF.

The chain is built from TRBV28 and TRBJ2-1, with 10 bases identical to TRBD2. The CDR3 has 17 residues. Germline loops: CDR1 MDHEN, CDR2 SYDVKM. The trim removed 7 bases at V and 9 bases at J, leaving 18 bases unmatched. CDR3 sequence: CASTPYDWSSGSGEQFF. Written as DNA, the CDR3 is TGTGCCAGCACTCCATACGACTGGTCTAGCGGGAGCGGTGAGCAGTTCTTC. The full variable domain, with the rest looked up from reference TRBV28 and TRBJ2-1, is DVKVTQSSRYLVKRTGEKVFLECVQDMDHENMFWYRQDPGLGLRLIYFSYDVKMKEKGDIPEGYSVSREKKERFSLILESASTNQTSMYLCASTPYDWSSGSGEQFFGPGTRLTVL.

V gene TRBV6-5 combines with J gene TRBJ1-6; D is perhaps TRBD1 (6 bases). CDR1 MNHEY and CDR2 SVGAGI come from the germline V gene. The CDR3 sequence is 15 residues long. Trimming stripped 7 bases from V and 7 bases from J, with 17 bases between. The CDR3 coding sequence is TGTGCCAGCACCAACGGGGGGGCTGGGAATTCACCCCTCCACTTT. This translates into CASTNGGAGNSPLHF.

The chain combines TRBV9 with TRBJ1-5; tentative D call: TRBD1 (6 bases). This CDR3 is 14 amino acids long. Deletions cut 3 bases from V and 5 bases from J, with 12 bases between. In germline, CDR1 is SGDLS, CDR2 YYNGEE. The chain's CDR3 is CASSGGTTHQPQHF. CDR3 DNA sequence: TGTGCCAGCAGCGGGGGGACAACCCATCAGCCCCAGCATTTT.

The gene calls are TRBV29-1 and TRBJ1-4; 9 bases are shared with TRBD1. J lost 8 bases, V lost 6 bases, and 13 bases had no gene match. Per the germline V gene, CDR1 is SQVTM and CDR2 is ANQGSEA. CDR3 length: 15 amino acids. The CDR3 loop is CSVRLSGTGKEKLFF. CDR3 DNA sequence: TGCAGCGTGCGACTTTCCGGGACAGGGAAGGAAAAACTGTTTTTT.

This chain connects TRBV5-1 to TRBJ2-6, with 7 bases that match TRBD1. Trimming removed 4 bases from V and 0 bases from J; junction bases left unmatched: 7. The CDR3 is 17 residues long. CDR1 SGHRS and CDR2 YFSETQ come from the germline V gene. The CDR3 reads CASSRGQAHSGANVLTF. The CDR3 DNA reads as TGCGCCAGCAGCCGAGGACAGGCCCACTCTGGGGCCAACGTCCTGACTTTC.

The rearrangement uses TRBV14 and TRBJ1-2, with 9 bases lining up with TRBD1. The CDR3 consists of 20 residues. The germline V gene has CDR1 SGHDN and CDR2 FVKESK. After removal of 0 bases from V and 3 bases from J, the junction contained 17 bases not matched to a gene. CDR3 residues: CASSQEEIRTGAYWDYGYTF. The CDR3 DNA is TGTGCCAGCAGCCAAGAAGAAATAAGGACAGGGGCTTATTGGGACTATGGCTACACCTTC.

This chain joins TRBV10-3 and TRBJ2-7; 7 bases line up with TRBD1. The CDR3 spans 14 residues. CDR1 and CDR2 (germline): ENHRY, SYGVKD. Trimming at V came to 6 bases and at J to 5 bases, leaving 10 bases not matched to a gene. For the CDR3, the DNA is TGTGCCATCAGGTCAAGACAGGGCGGAAACGAGCAGTACTTC. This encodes CAIRSRQGGNEQYF.

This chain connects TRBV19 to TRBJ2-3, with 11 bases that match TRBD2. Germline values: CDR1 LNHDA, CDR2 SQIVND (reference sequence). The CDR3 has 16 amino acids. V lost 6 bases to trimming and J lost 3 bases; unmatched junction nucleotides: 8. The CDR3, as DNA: TGTGCCAGTAGCCTAACTAGCGGGGGTATGACAGATACGCAGTATTTT. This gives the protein CASSLTSGGMTDTQYF.

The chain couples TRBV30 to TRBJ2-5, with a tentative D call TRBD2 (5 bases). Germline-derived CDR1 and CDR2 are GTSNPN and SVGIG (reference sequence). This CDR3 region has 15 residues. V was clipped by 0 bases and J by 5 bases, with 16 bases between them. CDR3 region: CAWSVAGGSWETQYF. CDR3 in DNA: TGTGCCTGGAGTGTGGCGGGTGGAAGTTGGGAGACCCAGTACTTC.

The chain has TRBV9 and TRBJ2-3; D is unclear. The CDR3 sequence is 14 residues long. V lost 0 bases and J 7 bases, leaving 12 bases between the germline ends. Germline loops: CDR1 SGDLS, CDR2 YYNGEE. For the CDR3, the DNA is TGTGCCAGCAGCGTAGGGGCCGGATTTAATACGCAGTATTTT. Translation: CASSVGAGFNTQYF. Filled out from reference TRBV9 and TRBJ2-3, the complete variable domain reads DSGVTQTPKHLITATGQRVTLRCSPRSGDLSVYWYQQSLDQGLQFLIQYYNGEERAKGNILERFSAQQFPDLHSELNLSSLELGDSALYFCASSVGAGFNTQYFGPGTRLTVL.

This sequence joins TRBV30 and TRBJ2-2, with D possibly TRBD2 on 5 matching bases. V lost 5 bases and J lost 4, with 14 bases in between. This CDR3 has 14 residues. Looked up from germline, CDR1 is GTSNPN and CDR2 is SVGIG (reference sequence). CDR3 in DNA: TGTGCCTGGTCCCGGAGCGCGGGCACCGGGGAGCTGTTTTTT. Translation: CAWSRSAGTGELFF.